This TCR beta chain emerged from a study of patients and donors after allogeneic stem cell transplantation. One entry per CDR3 protein results from TCRdb running MiXCR on the RT-PCR reads. Altogether about 410,000 distinct CDR3 sequences are present, around 15% being singletons, with the ten largest covering about 7%. This clonotype was picked up a small number of times. V lost 4 bases and J 5 bases, leaving 11 bases between the germline ends. The CDR3 is 14 amino acids. CDR1 and CDR2 (germline): MGHDK, SYGVNS. The clonotype comes from a human donor who was either an allogeneic HSCT recipient or a stem cell or donor lymphocyte infusion donor (not recorded which). It is not recorded whose cells these are; they may come from a transplant donor. Sample: blood, either unsorted or a sorted T cell fraction (not recorded which). V and J are TRBV25-1 and TRBJ2-2; a possible D gene is TRBD2 (6 bases). The CDR3 reads CASSGIAVTGELFF. CDR3 coding DNA: TGTGCCAGCAGTGGGATAGCGGTAACCGGGGAGCTGTTTTTT.